This is a list of T cell receptor beta chains from one sample in a study of blood T cell repertoires in COVID-19. Repertoires were generated with immunoSEQ multiplex PCR, while TCRdb's copy carries only in-frame clones and drops some. Among hundreds of thousands of clones listed, roughly 88% were seen once. Input material: peripheral blood. Source of these receptors: a woman in her thirties or forties who had recovered from COVID-19. Each CDR3 is given with its conserved first and last residue. D genes are given only for firm matches. Not all rows give a size; the values are once, few, many and, for expanded clones, a class.

j_call	d_call	v_call	clone_size	cdr3_nt	cdr3_aa
TRBJ1-5	TRBD1	TRBV27	-	TGTGCCAGCAGTCCCTGGGGGACAGGCACCGTGGAGCCCCAGCATTTT	CASSPWGTGTVEPQHF
TRBJ2-2	TRBD2	TRBV4-3	-	TGCGCCAGCAGCCGACTAGCGACGAACACCGGGGAGCTGTTTTTT	CASSRLATNTGELFF
TRBJ1-2	-	TRBV19	-	TGTGCCAGTAGTGGGAGATGGGATAACTATGGCTACACCTTC	CASSGRWDNYGYTF
TRBJ1-2	TRBD1	TRBV10-2	-	TGCGCCAGCAGTGATAGGGACAGGGGGCTAGGGGGCTACACCTTC	CASSDRDRGLGGYTF
TRBJ2-3	TRBD1	TRBV28	-	TGTGCCAGCAGTGAGCCGGGACAGGGGTTTACAGATACGCAGTATTTT	CASSEPGQGFTDTQYF
TRBJ1-2	-	TRBV6-5	once	TGTGCCAGCAGTACCGGGAATAACTATGGCTACACCTTC	CASSTGNNYGYTF
TRBJ2-7	TRBD2	TRBV28	-	TGTGCCAGCAGACCTAGCGGAAGCTCCTACGAGCAGTACTTC	CASRPSGSSYEQYF
TRBJ2-5	-	TRBV11-2	-	TGTGCCAGCAGCTCGGTGACAGCCCAAGAGACCCAGTACTTC	CASSSVTAQETQYF
TRBJ2-3	-	TRBV7-2	once	TGTGCCAGCAGCTTAGGCGGAATATCCGCAGATACGCAGTATTTT	CASSLGGISADTQYF
TRBJ2-7	TRBD2	TRBV2	-	TGTGCCAGCAGTGAATGGCTAGCGGGAGGCGAGCAGTACTTC	CASSEWLAGGEQYF
TRBJ2-2	-	TRBV19	-	TGTGCCAGTAGTAAACAGACAGGACGGACCGGGGAGCTGTTTTTT	CASSKQTGRTGELFF
TRBJ2-7	-	TRBV19	-	TGTGCCAGTAGTTACCGGGACAAAGGCGAGCAGTACTTC	CASSYRDKGEQYF
TRBJ1-1	TRBD1	TRBV5-1	-	TGCGCCAGCAGCTTACAGCAGGGGGTAGGGGCTTTCTTT	CASSLQQGVGAFF
TRBJ1-1	TRBD1	TRBV11-3	-	TGTGCCAGCAGCTTAGCAGACAGGGCCCCAATGAACACTGAAGCTTTCTTT	CASSLADRAPMNTEAFF
TRBJ2-1	-	TRBV4-2	-	TGTGCCAGCAGCCCTCGGGGAGTAACCTACAATGAGCAGTTCTTC	CASSPRGVTYNEQFF
TRBJ2-1	TRBD1	TRBV5-1	-	TGCGCCAGCAGCTTGGTTACAGGGGGCAATGAGCAGTTCTTC	CASSLVTGGNEQFF
TRBJ2-1	-	TRBV7-9	once	TGTGCCAGCACCCGAAGACAGGACAATGAGCAGTTCTTC	CASTRRQDNEQFF
TRBJ2-5	-	TRBV7-2	-	TGTGCCAGCAGCTTATCGAGAGAGACCCAGTACTTC	CASSLSRETQYF
TRBJ1-2	TRBD1	TRBV7-2	-	TGTGCCAGCAGCCTTACAGGGGGCACCAACTATGGCTACACCTTC	CASSLTGGTNYGYTF
TRBJ2-7	-	TRBV14	-	TGTGCCAGCAGCCAAGATTCCTGGACTGCCTTCTACGAGCAGTACTTC	CASSQDSWTAFYEQYF
TRBJ2-1	TRBD2	TRBV27	-	TGTGCCAGCAGTCCCCGAGGGAGCGGGAGTTACCAGTTCTTC	CASSPRGSGSYQFF
TRBJ2-1	-	TRBV14	-	TGTGCCAGCAGCCAAGAGTTGAGCGGGTATCTCTACAATGAGCAGTTCTTC	CASSQELSGYLYNEQFF
TRBJ2-7	TRBD1	TRBV9	-	TGTGCCAGCAGCGTAGGAGTTGGGACAGGAACCTACGAGCAGTACTTC	CASSVGVGTGTYEQYF
TRBJ1-2	-	TRBV9	-	TGTGCCAGCAGCGTAGGAGGAGACTATGGCTACACCTTC	CASSVGGDYGYTF